The present TCR beta chain was sequenced within a study of blood T cell repertoires in COVID-19. Study details: COVID-19 samples, acute and convalescent, were from the United States, Italy and Spain. The analysed material was cDNA or gDNA that came from T cells, B-cell-depleted T cells, or PBMCs.

V trimming: 5 bases; J trimming: 4 bases; junction bases outside the gene matches: 7. The CDR3 is 15 residues long. Germline CDR1 reads MGHDK; CDR2 reads SYGVNS. Recruits, aged about 18 to 95 years, lived in 25 or so US areas. Clinical history as reported by participants underpinned cohort assignment. TCRdb's table, derived via immunoSEQ multiplex PCR, lists solely in-frame clones and lacks some. The sample has 130,000 to 150,000 clones; around nine tenths are singletons. The J gene is TRBJ1-4, the V gene TRBV25-1, with TRBD1 matching over 7 bases. The source material was PBMCs or T cells enriched from blood (not recorded which). The TCR comes from a woman under 40 with acute COVID-19. The CDR3 reads CASSYRDSLNEKLFF. Written as DNA, the CDR3 is TGTGCCAGCAGTTACCGGGACAGCCTTAATGAAAAACTGTTTTTT.